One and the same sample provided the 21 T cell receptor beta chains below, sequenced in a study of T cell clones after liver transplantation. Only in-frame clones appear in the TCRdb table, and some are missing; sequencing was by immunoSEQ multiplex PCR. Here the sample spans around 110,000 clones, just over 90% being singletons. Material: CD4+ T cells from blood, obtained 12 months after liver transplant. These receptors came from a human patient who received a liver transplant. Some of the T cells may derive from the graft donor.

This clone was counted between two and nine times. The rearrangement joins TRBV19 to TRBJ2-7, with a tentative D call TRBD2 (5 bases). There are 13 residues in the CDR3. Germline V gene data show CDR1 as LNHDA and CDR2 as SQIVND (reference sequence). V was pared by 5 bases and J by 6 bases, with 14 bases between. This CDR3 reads CASSLAHPSEQYF. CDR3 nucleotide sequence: TGTGCCAGTAGTTTAGCGCACCCCTCCGAGCAGTACTTC.

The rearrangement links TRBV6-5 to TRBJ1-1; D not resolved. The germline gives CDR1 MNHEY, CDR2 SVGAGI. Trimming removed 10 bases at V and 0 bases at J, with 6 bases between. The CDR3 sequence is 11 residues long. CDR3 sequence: CATILNTEAFF. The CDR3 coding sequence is TGTGCCACAATTCTGAACACTGAAGCTTTCTTT.

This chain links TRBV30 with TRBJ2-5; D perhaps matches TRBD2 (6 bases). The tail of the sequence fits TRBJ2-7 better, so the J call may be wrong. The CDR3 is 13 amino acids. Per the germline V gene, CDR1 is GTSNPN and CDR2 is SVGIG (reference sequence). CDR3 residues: CAWSVAAHYEQYF. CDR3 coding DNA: TGTGCCTGGAGCGTAGCGGCGCACTACGAGCAGTACTTC.

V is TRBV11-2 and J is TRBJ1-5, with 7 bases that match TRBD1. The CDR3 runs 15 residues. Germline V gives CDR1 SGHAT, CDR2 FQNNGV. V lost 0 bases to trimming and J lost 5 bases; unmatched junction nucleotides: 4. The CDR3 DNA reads TGTGCCAGCAGCTTAGAAGGACAGGAGTATCAGCCCCAGCATTTT. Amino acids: CASSLEGQEYQPQHF.

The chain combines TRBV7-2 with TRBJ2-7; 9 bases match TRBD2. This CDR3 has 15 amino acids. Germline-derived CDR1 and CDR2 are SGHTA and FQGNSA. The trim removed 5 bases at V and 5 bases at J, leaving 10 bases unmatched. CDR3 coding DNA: TGTGCCAGCAGCCCCTTAGCGGGAGTTCGTAACGAGCAGTACTTC. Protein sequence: CASSPLAGVRNEQYF.

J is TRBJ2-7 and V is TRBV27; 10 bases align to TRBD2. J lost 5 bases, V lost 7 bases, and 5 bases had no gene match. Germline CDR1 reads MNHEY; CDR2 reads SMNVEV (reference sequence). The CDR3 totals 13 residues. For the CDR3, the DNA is TGTGCCAGCAACCCTAGCGGGAGCAACGAGCAGTACTTC. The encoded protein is CASNPSGSNEQYF.

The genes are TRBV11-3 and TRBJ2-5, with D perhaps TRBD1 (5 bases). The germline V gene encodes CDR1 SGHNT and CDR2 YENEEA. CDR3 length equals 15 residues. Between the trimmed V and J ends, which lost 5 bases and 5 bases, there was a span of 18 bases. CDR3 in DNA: TGTGCCAGCAGCCACCCGAGAACAGGCGATGAGACCCAGTACTTC. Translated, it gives CASSHPRTGDETQYF. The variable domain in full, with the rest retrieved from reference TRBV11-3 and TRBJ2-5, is EAGVVQSPRYKIIEKKQPVAFWCNPISGHNTLYWYLQNLGQGPELLIRYENEEAVDDSQLPKDRFSAERLKGVDSTLKIQPAELGDSAVYLCASSHPRTGDETQYFGPGTRLLVL.

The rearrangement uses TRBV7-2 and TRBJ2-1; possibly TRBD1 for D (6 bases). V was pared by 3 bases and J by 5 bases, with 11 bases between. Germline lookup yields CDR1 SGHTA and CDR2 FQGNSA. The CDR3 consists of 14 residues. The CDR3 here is CASSFRTVNNEQFF. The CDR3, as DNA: TGTGCCAGCAGCTTTAGGACAGTCAACAATGAGCAGTTCTTC. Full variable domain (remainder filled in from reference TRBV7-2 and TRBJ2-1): GAGVSQSPSNKVTEKGKDVELRCDPISGHTALYWYRQSLGQGLEFLIYFQGNSAPDKSGLPSDRFSAERTGGSVSTLTIQRTQQEDSAVYLCASSFRTVNNEQFFGPGTRLTVL.

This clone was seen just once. This CDR3 reads CASSLSRGQRADTQYF. The CDR3 nucleotides are TGTGCCAGCAGCTTATCAAGGGGACAGCGAGCGGATACGCAGTATTTT. This rearrangement joins TRBV7-8 to TRBJ2-3; TRBD1 matches 7 bases. CDR1 and CDR2 from the germline V gene are SGHVS and FQNEAQ. This CDR3 has 16 amino acids. Germline trimming cut 2 bases from V and 6 bases from J; bases unmatched to any gene: 11. The full variable domain, completed using reference TRBV7-8 and TRBJ2-3, is GAGVSQSPRYKVAKRGQDVALRCDPISGHVSLFWYQQALGQGPEFLTYFQNEAQLDKSGLPSDRFFAERPEGSVSTLKIQRTQQEDSAVYLCASSLSRGQRADTQYFGPGTRLTVL.

Written as DNA, the CDR3 is TGTGCCAGCAGTCCCTCGGGAAAGCAACTCGAGCAGTACTTC. Protein sequence: CASSPSGKQLEQYF. The J gene is TRBJ2-7, the V gene TRBV28, with D possibly matching TRBD2 (5 bases). V shed 5 bases and J shed 6 bases, with 17 bases lying between them. The V gene's germline CDR1 is MDHEN and CDR2 SYDVKM. CDR3 length: 14 residues.

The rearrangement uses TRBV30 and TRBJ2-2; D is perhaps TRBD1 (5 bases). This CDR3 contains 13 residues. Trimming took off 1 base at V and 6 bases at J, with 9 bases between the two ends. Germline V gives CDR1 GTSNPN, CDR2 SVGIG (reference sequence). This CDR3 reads CAWSAQGAGELFF. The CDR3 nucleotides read TGTGCCTGGAGTGCCCAGGGTGCCGGGGAGCTGTTTTTT. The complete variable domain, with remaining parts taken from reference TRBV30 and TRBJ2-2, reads SQTIHQWPATLVQPVGSPLSLECTVEGTSNPNLYWYRQAAGRGLQLLFYSVGIGQISSEVPQNLSASRPQDRQFILSSKKLLLSDSGFYLCAWSAQGAGELFFGEGSRLTVL.

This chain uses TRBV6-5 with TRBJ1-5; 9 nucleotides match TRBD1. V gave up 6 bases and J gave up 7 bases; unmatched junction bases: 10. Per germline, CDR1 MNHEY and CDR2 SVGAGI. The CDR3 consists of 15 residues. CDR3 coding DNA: TGTGCCAGCAGACCTACAGGGGGCTATTGGCAGCCCCAGCATTTT. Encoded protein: CASRPTGGYWQPQHF.

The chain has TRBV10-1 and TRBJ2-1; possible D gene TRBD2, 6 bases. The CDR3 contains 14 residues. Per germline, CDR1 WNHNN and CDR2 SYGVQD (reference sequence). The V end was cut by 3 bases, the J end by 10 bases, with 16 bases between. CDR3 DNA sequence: TGCGCCAGCAGTGATGGGACTGCGGGCACCGAGCAGTTCTTC. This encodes CASSDGTAGTEQFF.

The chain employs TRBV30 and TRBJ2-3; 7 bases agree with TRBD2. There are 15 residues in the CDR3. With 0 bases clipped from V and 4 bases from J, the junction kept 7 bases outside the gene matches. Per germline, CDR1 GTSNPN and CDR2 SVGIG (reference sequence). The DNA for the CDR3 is TGTGCCTGGAGTGTACAAGCGGGACTCGCAGATACGCAGTATTTT. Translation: CAWSVQAGLADTQYF.

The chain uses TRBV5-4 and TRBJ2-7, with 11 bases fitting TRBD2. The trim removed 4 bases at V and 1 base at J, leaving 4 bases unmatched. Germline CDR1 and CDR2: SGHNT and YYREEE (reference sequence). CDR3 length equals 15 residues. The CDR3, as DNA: TGTGCCAGCAGCCCGGGACTAGCGGTGTCCTACGAGCAGTACTTC. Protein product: CASSPGLAVSYEQYF.

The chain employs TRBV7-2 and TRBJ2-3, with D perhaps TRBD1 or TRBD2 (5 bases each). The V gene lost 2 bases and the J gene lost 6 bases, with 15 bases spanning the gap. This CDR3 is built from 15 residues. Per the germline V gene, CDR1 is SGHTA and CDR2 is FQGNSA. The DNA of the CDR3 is TGTGCCAGCAGCTTATCTCGAGGGCCAGGGGATACGCAGTATTTT. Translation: CASSLSRGPGDTQYF.

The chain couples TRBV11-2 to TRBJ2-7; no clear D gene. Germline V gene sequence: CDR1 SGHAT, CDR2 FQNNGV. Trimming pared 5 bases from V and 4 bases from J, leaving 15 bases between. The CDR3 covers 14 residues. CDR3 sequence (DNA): TGTGCCAGCAGCGACCTTAAGGCTATTTACGAGCAGTACTTC. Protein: CASSDLKAIYEQYF.

Here the CDR3 reads CASSLVGRVGYGYTF. CDR3 coding DNA: TGTGCCAGCAGCTTGGTCGGCAGGGTTGGCTATGGCTACACCTTC. The chain is built from TRBV5-6 and TRBJ1-2, with a weak D call TRBD1 (5 bases). Germline V lookup: CDR1 SGHDT, CDR2 YYEEEE. The CDR3 spans 15 residues. V lost 0 bases, J lost 4 bases, and 13 bases lay in between.

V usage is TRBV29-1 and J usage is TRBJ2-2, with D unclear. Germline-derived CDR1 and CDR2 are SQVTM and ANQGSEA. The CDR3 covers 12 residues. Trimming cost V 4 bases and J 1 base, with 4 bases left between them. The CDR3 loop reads CSVVQNTGELFF. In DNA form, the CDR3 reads TGCAGCGTTGTCCAGAACACCGGGGAGCTGTTTTTT.

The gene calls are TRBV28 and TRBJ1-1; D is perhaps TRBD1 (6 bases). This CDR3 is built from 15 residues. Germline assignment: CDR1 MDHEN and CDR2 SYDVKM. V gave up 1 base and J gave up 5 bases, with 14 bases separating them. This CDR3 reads CASSLSGGRGTEAFF. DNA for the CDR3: TGTGCCAGCAGTTTATCCGGGGGCCGCGGGACTGAAGCTTTCTTT. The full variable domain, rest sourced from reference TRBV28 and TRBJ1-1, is DVKVTQSSRYLVKRTGEKVFLECVQDMDHENMFWYRQDPGLGLRLIYFSYDVKMKEKGDIPEGYSVSREKKERFSLILESASTNQTSMYLCASSLSGGRGTEAFFGQGTRLTVV.

In nucleotides, the CDR3 is TGTGCCAGTCAAAGGGGGCGGTTTGGCTACACCTTC. This translates into CASQRGRFGYTF. The V gene is TRBV2, the J gene TRBJ1-2, with 7 positions matching TRBD1. The CDR3 is 12 amino acids. Germline-derived CDR1 and CDR2 are SNHLY and FYNNEI. The V segment lost 9 bases and the J segment 7 bases; nucleotides outside the gene matches: 8.